The next 21 T cell receptor beta chains were all read from a single sample in a study of T-cell memory formation after mild COVID-19. One entry per CDR3 protein, called by TCRdb with MiXCR from the 5' RACE reads. The data contain a few hundred thousand distinct CDR3 sequences, about 20% of them seen just once; the ten biggest clones take up roughly 24%. Input material: PBMCs or a T cell subset sorted from them (not recorded which). The receptor source for this set is a man between 18 and 35 years old who had mild COVID-19 (a few samples of this study predate the infection). Cell type and time point are not known.

This clonotype was counted a few times. The rearrangement links TRBV5-1 to TRBJ2-7, with D tentatively TRBD2 (5 bases). The CDR3 spans 14 residues. The ends were cut back, 6 bases at V and 6 bases at J, with 19 bases in the middle. Germline CDR1 is SGHRS and CDR2 is YFSETQ. Written as DNA, the CDR3 is TGCGCCAGCACCCGGACGAGACCGGGATCCGAGCAGTACTTC. This sequence encodes CASTRTRPGSEQYF.

This clonotype was seen a few times. This rearrangement joins TRBV2 to TRBJ2-1, with 12 positions matching TRBD2. Germline assignment: CDR1 SNHLY and CDR2 FYNNEI. The CDR3 loop spans 15 amino acids. Trimming removed 6 bases from V and 7 bases from J; junction bases left unmatched: 7. The CDR3 loop reads CASRRLAGASNEQFF. As DNA, the CDR3 is TGTGCCAGCAGGAGACTAGCGGGGGCCTCTAATGAGCAGTTCTTC.

V is TRBV4-1 and J is TRBJ1-1; tentative D call: TRBD1 (5 bases). The CDR3 is made up of 18 amino acids. V was trimmed by 1 base and J by 0 bases, leaving 18 bases between them. Germline CDR1 MGHRA, CDR2 YSYEKL. CDR3 sequence: CASSQGPSSTDMNTEAFF. The CDR3 DNA reads TGCGCCAGCAGCCAAGGCCCATCCTCGACAGACATGAACACTGAAGCTTTCTTT.

There are a few counts of this clonotype. Here the CDR3 reads CASSLTVYEQYF. In DNA form, the CDR3 reads TGTGCCAGCAGTTTAACAGTCTACGAGCAGTACTTC. The rearrangement joins TRBV12-3 or TRBV12-4 to TRBJ2-7; D gene ambiguous. The CDR3 length is 12 residues. Trimming took 2 bases from V and 3 from J, leaving 5 bases between them.

This clonotype has just a few counts. One end of the junction varies from germline; a read error may be responsible. The rearrangement joins TRBV12-3 or TRBV12-4 to TRBJ2-7; TRBD1 aligns across 11 bases. This CDR3 spans 13 amino acids. The CDR3 loop reads CASTDRRTGGQIF. In DNA, the CDR3 is TGTGCCAGCACCGATCGTAGGACAGGGGGCCAGATCTTC.

The chain uses TRBV3-1 and TRBJ2-1; 9 bases are a match to TRBD2. CDR1 and CDR2 (germline): LGHDT, YNNKEL (reference sequence). J was trimmed by 14 bases and V by 6 bases; bases with no gene match: 14. This CDR3 spans 14 amino acids. The CDR3 here is CASSPTAGGREEFF. The CDR3, as DNA: TGTGCCAGCAGTCCAACGGCGGGGGGGAGAGAGGAGTTCTTC.

The V gene is TRBV6-5, the J gene TRBJ1-1; D ambiguous. The germline CDR1 and CDR2 sequences are MNHEY and SVGAGI. The CDR3 runs to 13 residues. Trimming left V 0 bases short and J 10 bases short, with 12 bases between. This CDR3 reads CASSYSEVGSAFF. The CDR3, as DNA: TGTGCCAGCAGTTACTCCGAGGTTGGGTCAGCTTTCTTT.

The chain has TRBV20-1 and TRBJ1-5; 9 positions match TRBD1. CDR1 and CDR2 from the germline V gene are DFQATT and SNEGSKA (reference sequence). The length of the CDR3 is 19 residues. In DNA form, the CDR3 reads TGCAGGGCTCCCAAGACACCCGGGACAGGGTTGGCGAGCAATCAGCCCCAGCATTTT. Encoded protein: CRAPKTPGTGLASNQPQHF.

This clonotype showed up just a few times. The V gene is TRBV20-1, the J gene TRBJ2-7; a weak D match, TRBD1 (6 bases). The germline CDR1 and CDR2 sequences are DFQATT and SNEGSKA (reference sequence). The ends were cut back, 5 bases at V and 3 bases at J, with 20 bases in the middle. This CDR3 has 15 amino acids. CDR3 sequence reads: CSASDRRTSYYEQYF. DNA for the CDR3: TGCAGTGCTTCTGACAGGAGAACATCCTACTACGAGCAGTACTTC.

The rearrangement joins TRBV4-2 to TRBJ2-1; D is undetermined. The CDR3 length is 13 residues. CDR1 LGHNA and CDR2 YNFKEQ come from the germline V gene. With 4 bases removed from V and 4 bases from J, the gap between germline ends came to 8 bases. This CDR3 reads CASSLTRYNEQFF. The CDR3 DNA reads TGTGCCAGCAGCCTCACACGGTACAATGAGCAGTTCTTC.

The gene calls are TRBV20-1 and TRBJ2-3, with D unclear. The germline V gene encodes CDR1 DFQATT and CDR2 SNEGSKA (reference sequence). This CDR3 has 15 amino acids. The V end was cut by 6 bases, the J end by 2 bases, with 18 bases between. The CDR3 here is CSAPPLVLHTDTQYF. The CDR3 DNA reads TGCAGTGCCCCCCCTTTAGTGCTCCACACAGATACGCAGTATTTT.

There are a few counts of this clonotype. V usage is TRBV7-2 and J usage is TRBJ2-3; 9 nucleotides agree with TRBD2. CDR1 is SGHTA and CDR2 is FQGNSA in the germline V gene. The CDR3 extends over 19 amino acids. V was clipped by 0 bases and J by 1 base; unmatched bases: 11. In DNA form, the CDR3 reads TGTGCCAGCAGCTTAGCGAGATTCGGCGGGGGGGCTCGCACAGATACGCAGTATTTT. Translating it yields CASSLARFGGGARTDTQYF.

In this sample, this clonotype turned up a few times. The V and J genes are TRBV15 and TRBJ1-2; D unresolved. CDR3 size: 17 residues. Germline assignment: CDR1 LNHNV and CDR2 YYDKDF (reference sequence). Trimming stripped 0 bases from V and 4 bases from J, with 18 bases between. As DNA, the CDR3 is TGTGCCACCAGCAGAGATTATGTGGGTGTGGGTGTCTATGGCTACACCTTC. Translating gives CATSRDYVGVGVYGYTF.

This clonotype was observed a few times. V and J are TRBV4-2 and TRBJ2-5, with no clear D. Trimming removed 4 bases at V and 4 bases at J, with 10 bases between. The CDR3 covers 13 residues. Germline V CDR1 and CDR2: LGHNA, YNFKEQ. The CDR3 spells CASSLGRIETQYF. The CDR3, as DNA: TGTGCCAGCAGCCTAGGAAGGATAGAGACCCAGTACTTC.

This clonotype was counted a few times. The chain recombines TRBV14 with TRBJ2-1; 7 bases are shared with TRBD1. Germline CDR1 is SGHDN and CDR2 is FVKESK. Unmatched junction bases numbered 6, after V lost 2 bases and J lost 2 bases. The CDR3 sequence is 16 residues long. The CDR3 protein is CASSQLDRVAYNEQFF. As DNA, the CDR3 is TGTGCCAGCAGCCAACTAGACAGGGTGGCCTACAATGAGCAGTTCTTC.

The rearrangement uses TRBV5-1 and TRBJ2-3, with 9 bases fitting TRBD2. This CDR3 has 14 amino acids. Germline assignment: CDR1 SGHRS and CDR2 YFSETQ. J gave up 6 bases and V 5 bases, and 7 bases lay outside the gene matches. CDR3 DNA sequence: TGCGCCAGCAGTCTAGCGGGGAGTTTTGATACGCAGTATTTT. Translated: CASSLAGSFDTQYF.

This clonotype showed up just a few times. J is TRBJ1-2 and V is TRBV12-3 or TRBV12-4; 8 bases are shared with TRBD1. The CDR3 runs 13 residues. J was trimmed by 3 bases and V by 6 bases; bases with no gene match: 3. This CDR3 reads CASRLTGDYGYTF. The DNA for the CDR3 is TGTGCCAGCAGGCTGACAGGGGACTATGGCTACACCTTC.

In this sample, this clonotype turned up once. The chain uses TRBV2 and TRBJ2-1; D gene ambiguous. CDR3 length: 11 amino acids. V was pared by 10 bases and J by 6 bases, with 10 bases between. CDR1 and CDR2 (germline): SNHLY, FYNNEI. CDR3 loop: CAIPVGNEQFF. For the CDR3, the DNA is TGTGCCATCCCAGTCGGCAATGAGCAGTTCTTC.

V usage is TRBV6-2 or TRBV6-3 and J usage is TRBJ2-7; no reliable D call. The V gene lost 6 bases and the J gene lost 2 bases, with 14 bases spanning the gap. Germline V gene data show CDR1 as MNHEY and CDR2 as SVGEGT. The CDR3 has 14 residues. CDR3 in DNA: TGTGCCAGCAGCCCCAGATATCGTCCCTACGAGCAGTACGTC. This codes for CASSPRYRPYEQYV.

V usage is TRBV12-3 or TRBV12-4 and J usage is TRBJ1-2, with unresolved D. Trimming removed 5 bases at V and 2 bases at J, with 6 bases between. This CDR3 spans 12 amino acids. The CDR3 here is CASSRPNYGYTF. CDR3 nucleotides: TGTGCCAGCAGTCGACCCAACTATGGCTACACCTTC.

The table lists this clonotype with many counts. V and J are TRBV6-1 and TRBJ2-3; TRBD2 agrees at 9 bases. The CDR3 is 15 amino acids. CDR1 is MNHNS and CDR2 is SASEGT in the germline V gene. V shed 5 bases and J 5 bases; nucleotides not matched to a gene: 8. The CDR3 sequence is CASSLLAGRGDTQYF. The CDR3 DNA reads TGTGCCAGCAGTCTTCTAGCGGGGCGAGGAGATACGCAGTATTTT.